These 25 T cell receptor beta chains originate from one sample sequenced in a study of PD-1 blockade in classical Hodgkin lymphoma. There was relapse after autologous stem cell transplantation in every patient, and there was variation in brentuximab vedotin exposure. Sequencing was performed with immunoSEQ multiplex PCR; in TCRdb, only in-frame clones are kept and a portion is missing. Among some 84,000 clones listed, around 90% were seen once. The material sequenced was peripheral blood mononuclear cells (PBMCs), taken before the second cycle of nivolumab. These receptors came from a human donor with classical Hodgkin lymphoma.

V is TRBV10-3 and J is TRBJ2-7, with TRBD2 matching over 12 bases. V gave up 0 bases and J gave up 9 bases; unmatched junction bases: 6. Per the germline V gene, CDR1 is ENHRY and CDR2 is SYGVKD. The CDR3 is made up of 15 amino acids. In nucleotides, the CDR3 is TGTGCCATCAGTGAGTCCGCTAGCGGGAGGGAGGGGCAGTACTTC. Its translation: CAISESASGREGQYF.

This chain joins TRBV7-8 and TRBJ1-1, with D hard to call. The V end was cut by 1 base, the J end by 4 bases, with 7 bases between. The germline gives CDR1 SGHVS, CDR2 FQNEAQ. This CDR3 has 13 amino acids. CDR3: CASSLVGITEAFF. The CDR3 DNA reads as TGTGCCAGCAGCTTAGTGGGAATCACTGAAGCTTTCTTT. The whole variable domain, filled in from reference TRBV7-8 and TRBJ1-1, reads GAGVSQSPRYKVAKRGQDVALRCDPISGHVSLFWYQQALGQGPEFLTYFQNEAQLDKSGLPSDRFFAERPEGSVSTLKIQRTQQEDSAVYLCASSLVGITEAFFGQGTRLTVV.

The J gene is TRBJ2-1, the V gene TRBV7-2; weak D call: TRBD2 (5 bases). Germline CDR1 and CDR2: SGHTA and FQGNSA. V shed 5 bases and J shed 6 bases, with 11 bases lying between them. The CDR3 length is 13 residues. This CDR3 reads CASSLTGINEQFF. In DNA, the CDR3 is TGTGCCAGCAGCCTAACGGGAATCAATGAGCAGTTCTTC. The whole variable domain, filled in from reference TRBV7-2 and TRBJ2-1, reads GAGVSQSPSNKVTEKGKDVELRCDPISGHTALYWYRQSLGQGLEFLIYFQGNSAPDKSGLPSDRFSAERTGGSVSTLTIQRTQQEDSAVYLCASSLTGINEQFFGPGTRLTVL.

The chain joins TRBV2 to TRBJ2-1; 9 nucleotides match TRBD2. Germline V lookup: CDR1 SNHLY, CDR2 FYNNEI. The CDR3 contains 15 residues. V trimming: 7 bases; J trimming: 7 bases; junction bases outside the gene matches: 11. The CDR3: CASNILAGVKNEQFF. The CDR3 DNA is TGTGCCAGCAATATTTTAGCGGGAGTCAAAAATGAGCAGTTCTTC.

The chain employs TRBV30 and TRBJ1-1, with TRBD1 as a possible D gene (5 bases). Looked up from germline, CDR1 is GTSNPN and CDR2 is SVGIG (reference sequence). Deletions cut 2 bases from V and 7 bases from J, with 8 bases between. CDR3 size: 11 residues. CDR3 DNA: TGTGCCTGGAGTAGGGGACTTGAAGCTTTCTTT. Its translation: CAWSRGLEAFF.

The rearrangement links TRBV5-6 to TRBJ2-1; 8 bases match TRBD1. There are 15 residues in the CDR3. From germline, CDR1 is SGHDT and CDR2 YYEEEE. V lost 0 bases, J lost 4 bases, and 3 bases stayed unmatched. Here the CDR3 reads CASSLETGDYNEQFF. The CDR3 nucleotides read TGTGCCAGCAGCTTGGAGACAGGGGATTACAATGAGCAGTTCTTC.

The chain joins TRBV28 to TRBJ1-2, with D unresolved. The germline V and J ends were trimmed by 5 bases and 4 bases, with 11 bases remaining between them. The CDR3 is made up of 13 amino acids. CDR1 MDHEN and CDR2 SYDVKM come from the germline V gene. The CDR3 sequence is CASSPGRSYGYTF. In DNA, the CDR3 is TGTGCCAGCAGTCCCGGACGGTCCTATGGCTACACCTTC.

The chain carries TRBV11-2 and TRBJ2-7, with 10 bases matching TRBD2. J lost 1 base, V lost 2 bases, and 14 bases had no gene match. Germline CDR1 reads SGHAT; CDR2 reads FQNNGV. The CDR3 consists of 19 residues. The CDR3 spells CASSLLGLASPSVSYEQYF. The CDR3 coding sequence is TGTGCCAGCAGCTTATTGGGACTAGCGAGCCCGAGTGTATCCTACGAGCAGTACTTC. The full variable domain, with the rest looked up from reference TRBV11-2 and TRBJ2-7, is EAGVAQSPRYKIIEKRQSVAFWCNPISGHATLYWYQQILGQGPKLLIQFQNNGVVDDSQLPKDRFSAERLKGVDSTLKIQPAKLEDSAVYLCASSLLGLASPSVSYEQYFGPGTRLTVT.

J is TRBJ1-1 and V is TRBV21-1. TRBV21-1 counts as a pseudogene. The CDR3 totals 11 residues. The CDR3 DNA reads as TGTGCCAGGGATATGAACACTGAAGCTTTCTTT. Amino acids: CARDMNTEAFF.

Concerning this clone: At one end the junction does not follow the germline gene, possibly because of a read error. The V and J genes are TRBV10-1 and TRBJ1-1; D gene ambiguous. Germline V lookup: CDR1 WNHNN, CDR2 SYGVQD (reference sequence). The CDR3 runs to 17 residues. As DNA, the CDR3 is TGCGCCAGCAGGGAGTGCTCCGGTCCTGACGGACTCCTGGAAGCTTTCTTT. It encodes CASRECSGPDGLLEAFF.

V gene TRBV27 combines with J gene TRBJ2-5, with D possibly TRBD1 on 6 matching bases. V lost 4 bases and J lost 1, with 10 bases in between. This CDR3 contains 14 residues. The V gene's germline CDR1 is MNHEY and CDR2 SMNVEV (reference sequence). DNA for the CDR3: TGTGCCAGCAGTTCAAACAGGGCCCAAGAGACCCAGTACTTC. This encodes CASSSNRAQETQYF.

The gene calls are TRBV27 and TRBJ2-7; D not certain. Germline V CDR1 and CDR2: MNHEY, SMNVEV (reference sequence). Deletions cut 3 bases from V and 4 bases from J, with 13 bases between. The CDR3 totals 14 residues. This chain's CDR3 is CASSFFGPTYEQYF. The CDR3 DNA reads TGTGCCAGCAGTTTTTTTGGGCCGACATACGAGCAGTACTTC.

This rearrangement joins TRBV10-2 to TRBJ2-3; 7 positions agree with TRBD2. The CDR3 sequence is 16 residues long. CDR1 WSHSY and CDR2 SAAADI come from the germline V gene. V was pared by 1 base and J by 0 bases, with 4 bases of the junction left unmatched. The CDR3 protein is CASSEYLAASTDTQYF. For the CDR3, the DNA is TGCGCCAGCAGTGAGTACCTAGCGGCTAGCACAGATACGCAGTATTTT.

The V call is TRBV2, the J call TRBJ2-7; no clear D. The CDR3 covers 12 residues. Germline-derived CDR1 and CDR2 are SNHLY and FYNNEI. V shed 4 bases and J shed 4 bases, with 8 bases lying between them. The CDR3 nucleotides read TGTGCCAGCAGTGTCCTGGGGTACGAGCAGTACTTC. Its translation: CASSVLGYEQYF. The full variable domain, its missing parts supplied by reference TRBV2 and TRBJ2-7, is EPEVTQTPSHQVTQMGQEVILRCVPISNHLYFYWYRQILGQKVEFLVSFYNNEISEKSEIFDDQFSVERPDGSNFTLKIRSTKLEDSAMYFCASSVLGYEQYFGPGTRLTVT.

CDR3 amino acids: CAISEPGQGTYEQYF. DNA for the CDR3: TGTGCCATCAGTGAGCCGGGACAGGGGACCTACGAGCAGTACTTC. The chain recombines TRBV10-3 with TRBJ2-7; 10 bases line up with TRBD1. Germline assignment: CDR1 ENHRY and CDR2 SYGVKD. The CDR3 covers 15 residues. V shed 2 bases, J shed 2 bases, and the junction held 3 bases outside the gene matches.

The rearrangement joins TRBV10-1 to TRBJ2-3; D gene uncertain. V lost 4 bases, J lost 5 bases, and 13 bases lay in between. Germline loops: CDR1 WNHNN, CDR2 SYGVQD (reference sequence). CDR3 length equals 14 residues. The CDR3 coding sequence is TGCGCCAGCAGTGTTGACACCGCTAGAGATACGCAGTATTTT. It specifies CASSVDTARDTQYF.

This rearrangement joins TRBV5-4 to TRBJ2-7, with D perhaps TRBD1 (5 bases). V lost 1 base and J lost 6, with 8 bases in between. CDR1 is SGHNT and CDR2 is YYREEE in the germline V gene (reference sequence). The CDR3 contains 12 residues. The CDR3 spells CASSLRQSEQYF. The DNA of the CDR3 is TGTGCCAGCAGCTTGAGACAGAGCGAGCAGTACTTC.

This chain connects TRBV9 to TRBJ1-6; the match to TRBD1 covers 9 bases. J lost 9 bases, V lost 3 bases, and 4 bases had no gene match. Germline assignment: CDR1 SGDLS and CDR2 YYNGEE. The CDR3 loop spans 14 amino acids. CDR3 protein: CASSEQGALSPLHF. The CDR3, as DNA: TGTGCCAGCAGCGAACAGGGGGCGCTTTCACCCCTCCACTTT.

This clone came up once. The J gene is TRBJ1-1, the V gene TRBV7-6; D is unresolved. The V end was cut by 5 bases, the J end by 4 bases, with 14 bases between. The CDR3 contains 14 residues. CDR1 and CDR2 from the germline V gene are SGHVS and FNYEAQ. The CDR3 sequence: CASSPGGSSTEAFF. The CDR3 DNA sequence: TGTGCCAGCAGCCCTGGTGGGAGTAGCACTGAAGCTTTCTTT.

The chain carries TRBV12-5 and TRBJ2-5; 12 nucleotides agree with TRBD1. The CDR3 loop spans 17 amino acids. V was clipped by 4 bases and J by 2 bases; unmatched bases: 8. Germline V gene data show CDR1 as LGHNT and CDR2 as FRNRAP. Here the CDR3 DNA reads TGTGCTAGTGGTTCCTCCCGGGACAGGGGGCTTCAAGAGACCCAGTACTTC. Amino acid sequence: CASGSSRDRGLQETQYF.

The CDR3 region is CASSGNRGPFNYGYTF. CDR3 bases: TGTGCCAGCAGTGGAAACAGGGGGCCTTTTAACTATGGCTACACCTTC. This chain joins TRBV2 and TRBJ1-2; 9 nucleotides match TRBD1. The V gene's germline CDR1 is SNHLY and CDR2 FYNNEI. V was pared by 4 bases and J by 1 base, with 7 bases of the junction left unmatched. The CDR3 loop spans 16 amino acids.

This chain uses TRBV7-9 with TRBJ2-5; D is unresolved. The V end was cut by 1 base, the J end by 5 bases, with 5 bases between. Germline lookup yields CDR1 SEHNR and CDR2 FQNEAQ (reference sequence). The CDR3 is 12 residues long. Here the CDR3 DNA reads TGTGCCAGCAGCTTAGGGTGGGAGACCCAGTACTTC. Encoded protein: CASSLGWETQYF. Looking up the rest from reference TRBV7-9 and TRBJ2-5 gives the full variable domain: DTGVSQNPRHKITKRGQNVTFRCDPISEHNRLYWYRQTLGQGPEFLTYFQNEAQLEKSRLLSDRFSAERPKGSFSTLEIQRTEQGDSAMYLCASSLGWETQYFGPGTRLLVL.

V gene TRBV28 combines with J gene TRBJ2-7; D possibly corresponds to TRBD1 (6 bases). V was shortened by 5 bases and J by 3 bases, with 14 bases between the two germline ends. CDR3 length equals 14 residues. Germline lookup yields CDR1 MDHEN and CDR2 SYDVKM. Here the CDR3 reads CASSPPDRYYEQYF. The CDR3 DNA is TGTGCCAGCAGTCCTCCCGACAGGTACTACGAGCAGTACTTC.

The chain combines TRBV28 with TRBJ2-1; D might be TRBD2 (6 bases). Trimming pared 2 bases from V and 4 bases from J, leaving 18 bases between. This CDR3 region has 17 residues. Germline V CDR1 and CDR2: MDHEN, SYDVKM. Here the CDR3 reads CASSLPQTRGLYNEQFF. The CDR3 DNA reads as TGTGCCAGCAGTTTACCGCAGACTAGGGGACTTTACAATGAGCAGTTCTTC. The full variable domain, with the rest looked up from reference TRBV28 and TRBJ2-1, is DVKVTQSSRYLVKRTGEKVFLECVQDMDHENMFWYRQDPGLGLRLIYFSYDVKMKEKGDIPEGYSVSREKKERFSLILESASTNQTSMYLCASSLPQTRGLYNEQFFGPGTRLTVL.

This clone was seen once. The gene calls are TRBV13 and TRBJ1-4, with D perhaps TRBD1 (6 bases). Trimming cost V 4 bases and J 5 bases, with 14 bases left between them. This CDR3 is 15 amino acids long. Per germline, CDR1 PRHDT and CDR2 FYEKMQ (reference sequence). The CDR3 region is CASSSADGQNEKLFF. CDR3 sequence (DNA): TGTGCCAGCAGCTCCGCGGACGGACAGAATGAAAAACTGTTTTTT.